These 2 T cell receptor beta chains share one sample of origin, sequenced in a study of response to subunit inactivated influenza vaccine. TCRdb reprocessed the RT-PCR reads via MiXCR and lists one record per CDR3 protein. The sample contains 650,000 to 800,000 distinct CDR3 sequences, under 20% of which appear only once. The sequences come from PBMCs from blood, collected more than 4 days after vaccination. Receptors were obtained from a man in his fifties or sixties who received an inactivated influenza vaccine.

The table lists this clonotype with a few counts. The chain carries TRBV7-2 and TRBJ2-2; D not certain. This CDR3 comprises 14 residues. Between the trimmed V and J ends, which lost 0 bases and 4 bases, there was a span of 6 bases. The germline CDR1 and CDR2 sequences are SGHTA and FQGNSA. The CDR3, as DNA: TGTGCCAGCAGCTTAGCGGAACCCACCGGGGAGCTGTTTTTT. This sequence encodes CASSLAEPTGELFF.

This chain links TRBV28 with TRBJ2-2; 8 bases align to TRBD2. The CDR3 spans 16 residues. V was clipped by 2 bases and J by 4 bases; unmatched bases: 6. Germline V gives CDR1 MDHEN, CDR2 SYDVKM. As DNA, the CDR3 is TGTGCCAGCAGTTTAATTACTAGCGGCAGCACCGGGGAGCTGTTTTTT. Translated: CASSLITSGSTGELFF.